The 13 T cell receptor beta chains below come from one sample, sequenced in a study of blood T cell repertoires in COVID-19. Sequenced by immunoSEQ multiplex PCR; TCRdb stores in-frame clones only, minus some. The sample holds about 190,000 clones, roughly 84% seen once. Sequenced input: peripheral blood. These receptors were obtained from a human donor in a cohort sampled during active COVID-19.

This clone is a singleton in its sample. The V gene is TRBV6-6, the J gene TRBJ1-4, with a tentative D call TRBD1 (5 bases). Trimming stripped 5 bases from V and 6 bases from J, with 22 bases between. Germline-derived CDR1 and CDR2 are MNHNY and SVGAGI (reference sequence). The CDR3 sequence is 17 residues long. CDR3: CASSPTGTRTDDEKLFF. The DNA for the CDR3 is TGTGCCAGCAGTCCGACCGGGACTAGGACCGACGATGAAAAACTGTTTTTT.

V usage is TRBV2 and J usage is TRBJ2-2; 8 positions match TRBD2. The trim removed 3 bases at V and 6 bases at J, leaving 6 bases unmatched. The CDR3 is 15 amino acids. Germline values: CDR1 SNHLY, CDR2 FYNNEI. CDR3 protein: CASSEGGLGSGELFF. The CDR3 coding sequence is TGTGCCAGCAGTGAGGGGGGACTAGGTTCCGGGGAGCTGTTTTTT.

The chain is built from TRBV10-2 and TRBJ1-4, with 11 bases identical to TRBD1. After removal of 0 bases from V and 7 bases from J, the junction contained 4 bases not matched to a gene. Germline CDR1 is WSHSY and CDR2 is SAAADI. The CDR3 is 16 amino acids. The CDR3 nucleotides are TGCGCCAGCAGTGAGTCTGTAGGGACAGGGGGTGAAAAACTGTTTTTT. This translates into CASSESVGTGGEKLFF.

V usage is TRBV2 and J usage is TRBJ2-6; D perhaps matches TRBD2 (6 bases). This CDR3 has 16 residues. Germline V gives CDR1 SNHLY, CDR2 FYNNEI. Trimming shortened V by 6 bases and J by 4 bases, and 16 bases separated the two germline ends. The CDR3 protein is CASREGRAGGANVLTF. The CDR3 DNA is TGTGCCAGCAGGGAGGGCAGGGCTGGCGGGGCCAACGTCCTGACTTTC.

V and J are TRBV19 and TRBJ1-6, with D tentatively TRBD1 (6 bases). The CDR3 consists of 17 residues. The V end lost 6 bases, the J end lost 3 bases, and 18 bases lay between the germline ends. CDR1 and CDR2 from the germline V gene are LNHDA and SQIVND (reference sequence). The CDR3 loop reads CASRPQGSANYNSPLHF. The CDR3 nucleotides read TGTGCCAGTAGACCCCAGGGGTCCGCGAACTATAATTCACCCCTCCACTTT.

The chain couples TRBV6-5 to TRBJ2-7; unclear D gene. The CDR3 has 13 amino acids. Germline loops: CDR1 MNHEY, CDR2 SVGAGI. The germline V and J ends were trimmed by 7 bases and 1 base, with 11 bases remaining between them. CDR3: CASNLGRSYEQYV. The CDR3 DNA reads TGTGCCAGCAACCTCGGCAGGTCCTACGAGCAGTACGTC.

This clone was counted a single time. V is TRBV6-6 and J is TRBJ2-3, with TRBD1 identical over 8 bases. V lost 6 bases, J lost 4 bases, and 6 bases stayed unmatched. Germline CDR1 reads MNHNY; CDR2 reads SVGAGI (reference sequence). CDR3 length: 14 amino acids. This chain's CDR3 is CASSLGQGPDTQYF. DNA of the CDR3: TGTGCCAGCAGCCTCGGACAGGGACCAGATACGCAGTATTTT.

The V call is TRBV4-1, the J call TRBJ1-5; 7 bases are shared with TRBD1. With 0 bases clipped from V and 4 bases from J, the junction kept 3 bases outside the gene matches. There are 15 residues in the CDR3. From germline, CDR1 is MGHRA and CDR2 YSYEKL. The CDR3 nucleotides read TGCGCCAGCAGCCAAGATGACAGGGAAAATCAGCCCCAGCATTTT. Its protein is CASSQDDRENQPQHF.

This chain joins TRBV28 and TRBJ2-3; 8 nucleotides align to TRBD2. The germline V gene encodes CDR1 MDHEN and CDR2 SYDVKM. This CDR3 contains 15 residues. Trimming removed 7 bases from V and 2 bases from J; junction bases left unmatched: 8. The CDR3 sequence is CASTIAGPLTDTQYF. The CDR3 DNA is TGTGCCAGCACCATAGCGGGGCCCCTCACAGATACGCAGTATTTT.

The chain carries TRBV29-1 and TRBJ1-2, with D perhaps TRBD1 (6 bases). Looked up from germline, CDR1 is SQVTM and CDR2 is ANQGSEA. CDR3 length equals 12 residues. Deletions cut 7 bases from V and 2 bases from J, with 11 bases between. The CDR3 region is CSDGTLNYGYTF. The CDR3 coding sequence is TGCAGCGACGGGACACTAAACTATGGCTACACCTTC. Full variable domain (rest looked up from reference TRBV29-1 and TRBJ1-2): SAVISQKPSRDICQRGTSLTIQCQVDSQVTMMFWYRQQPGQSLTLIATANQGSEATYESGFVIDKFPISRPNLTFSTLTVSNMSPEDSSIYLCSDGTLNYGYTFGSGTRLTVV.

In its sample, this clone was seen a few times. The chain employs TRBV5-6 and TRBJ1-4; D not certain. The CDR3 runs 15 residues. Trimming removed 1 base at V and 8 bases at J, with 15 bases between. Germline assignment: CDR1 SGHDT and CDR2 YYEEEE. In nucleotides, the CDR3 is TGTGCCAGCAGCTTGCGGAACAGCCGAAAAGAAAAACTGTTTTTT. It codes for CASSLRNSRKEKLFF.

This chain joins TRBV28 and TRBJ1-4; 7 bases agree with TRBD1. CDR1 MDHEN and CDR2 SYDVKM come from the germline V gene. The CDR3 runs 15 residues. The ends lost 5 bases at V and 7 bases at J; junction bases unmatched: 10. Written as DNA, the CDR3 is TGTGCCAGCAGTCCGAACAGGGGTGGTAGTGAAAAACTGTTTTTT. Its protein product is CASSPNRGGSEKLFF.

The rearrangement uses TRBV6-5 and TRBJ1-2, with a possible D match to TRBD1 (5 bases). Germline CDR1 and CDR2: MNHEY and SVGAGI. The CDR3 spans 16 residues. Trimming cost V 0 bases and J 3 bases, with 14 bases left between them. The CDR3 loop reads CASSYSGQGLYYGYTF. CDR3 nucleotide sequence: TGTGCCAGCAGTTACTCAGGCCAGGGTCTTTACTATGGCTACACCTTC.